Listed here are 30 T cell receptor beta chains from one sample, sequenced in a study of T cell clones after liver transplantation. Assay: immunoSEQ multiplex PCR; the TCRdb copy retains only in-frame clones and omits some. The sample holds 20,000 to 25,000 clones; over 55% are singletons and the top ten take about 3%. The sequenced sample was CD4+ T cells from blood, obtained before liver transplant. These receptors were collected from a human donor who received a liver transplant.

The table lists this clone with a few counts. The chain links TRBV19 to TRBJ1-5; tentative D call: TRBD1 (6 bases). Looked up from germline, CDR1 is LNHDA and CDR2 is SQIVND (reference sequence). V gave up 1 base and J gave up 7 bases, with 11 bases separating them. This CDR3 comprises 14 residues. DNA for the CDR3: TGTGCCAGTAGTATAGCCCGGGGGCGACAGCCCCAGCATTTT. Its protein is CASSIARGRQPQHF.

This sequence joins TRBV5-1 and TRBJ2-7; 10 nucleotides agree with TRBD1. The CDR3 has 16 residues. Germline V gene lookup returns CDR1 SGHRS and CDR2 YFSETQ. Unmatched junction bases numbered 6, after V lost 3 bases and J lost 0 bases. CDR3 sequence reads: CASSYGQGVGSYEQYF. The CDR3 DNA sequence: TGCGCCAGCAGCTATGGACAGGGGGTGGGCTCCTACGAGCAGTACTTC.

The CDR3 loop reads CASSPQPASNVLTF. CDR3 in DNA: TGTGCCAGTAGTCCACAACCGGCCTCCAACGTCCTGACTTTC. The V and J genes are TRBV19 and TRBJ2-6; D gene ambiguous. Germline-derived CDR1 and CDR2 are LNHDA and SQIVND (reference sequence). This CDR3 contains 14 residues. V was shortened by 5 bases and J by 8 bases, with 13 bases between the two germline ends.

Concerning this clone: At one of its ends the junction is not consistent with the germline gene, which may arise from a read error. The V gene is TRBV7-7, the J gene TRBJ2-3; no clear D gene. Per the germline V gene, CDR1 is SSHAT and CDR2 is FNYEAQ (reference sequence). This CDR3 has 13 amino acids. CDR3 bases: TGTGCTAGCACCCCTCTGGGCCCAGATACGCAGTATTTT. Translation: CASTPLGPDTQYF.

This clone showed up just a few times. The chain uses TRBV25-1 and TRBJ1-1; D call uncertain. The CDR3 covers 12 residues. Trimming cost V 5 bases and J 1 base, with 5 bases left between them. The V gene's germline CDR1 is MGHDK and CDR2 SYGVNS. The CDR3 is CASSLPNTEAFF. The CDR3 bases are TGTGCCAGCAGTCTCCCGAACACTGAAGCTTTCTTT. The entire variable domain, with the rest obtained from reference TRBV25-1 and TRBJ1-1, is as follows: EADIYQTPRYLVIGTGKKITLECSQTMGHDKMYWYQQDPGMELHLIHYSYGVNSTEKGDLSSESTVSRIRTEHFPLTLESARPSHTSQYLCASSLPNTEAFFGQGTRLTVV.

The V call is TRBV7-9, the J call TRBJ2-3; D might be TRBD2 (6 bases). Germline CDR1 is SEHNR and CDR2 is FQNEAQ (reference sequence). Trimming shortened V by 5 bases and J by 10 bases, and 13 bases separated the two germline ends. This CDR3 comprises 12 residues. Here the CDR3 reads CASSPTREAQYF. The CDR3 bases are TGTGCCAGCAGCCCTACAAGGGAGGCGCAGTATTTT.

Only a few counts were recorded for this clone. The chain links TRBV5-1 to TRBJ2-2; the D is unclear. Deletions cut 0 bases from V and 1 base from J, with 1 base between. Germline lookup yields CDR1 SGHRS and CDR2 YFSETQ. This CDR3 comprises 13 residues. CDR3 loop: CASSLGNTGELFF. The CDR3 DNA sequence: TGCGCCAGCAGCTTGGGGAACACCGGGGAGCTGTTTTTT.

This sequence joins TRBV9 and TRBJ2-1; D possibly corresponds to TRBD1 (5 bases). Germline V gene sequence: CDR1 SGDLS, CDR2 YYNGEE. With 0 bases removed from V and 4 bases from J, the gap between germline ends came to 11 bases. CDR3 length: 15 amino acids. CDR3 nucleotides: TGTGCCAGCAGCGTAGATGCACCAGGGTACAATGAGCAGTTCTTC. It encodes CASSVDAPGYNEQFF.

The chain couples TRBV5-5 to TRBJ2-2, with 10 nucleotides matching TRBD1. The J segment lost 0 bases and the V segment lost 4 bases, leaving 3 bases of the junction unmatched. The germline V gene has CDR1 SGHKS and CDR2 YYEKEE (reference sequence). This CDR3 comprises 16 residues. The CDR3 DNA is TGTGCCAGCAGCCGCGGACAGGGGGCGAACACCGGGGAGCTGTTTTTT. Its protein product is CASSRGQGANTGELFF. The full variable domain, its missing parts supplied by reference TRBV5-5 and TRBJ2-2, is DAGVTQSPTHLIKTRGQQVTLRCSPISGHKSVSWYQQVLGQGPQFIFQYYEKEERGRGNFPDRFSARQFPNYSSELNVNALLLGDSALYLCASSRGQGANTGELFFGEGSRLTVL.

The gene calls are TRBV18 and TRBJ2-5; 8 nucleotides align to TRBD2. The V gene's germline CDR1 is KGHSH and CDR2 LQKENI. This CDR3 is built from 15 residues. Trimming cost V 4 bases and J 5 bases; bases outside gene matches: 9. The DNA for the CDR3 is TGTGCCAGCTCACGCACCGGGACTAGTTGGGAGACCCAGTACTTC. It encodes CASSRTGTSWETQYF.

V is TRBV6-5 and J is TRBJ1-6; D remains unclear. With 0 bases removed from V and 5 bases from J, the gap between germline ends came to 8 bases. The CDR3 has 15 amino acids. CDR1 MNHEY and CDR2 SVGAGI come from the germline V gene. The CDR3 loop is CASSYSGGDNSPLHF. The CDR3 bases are TGTGCCAGCAGTTACTCAGGTGGGGATAATTCACCCCTCCACTTT.

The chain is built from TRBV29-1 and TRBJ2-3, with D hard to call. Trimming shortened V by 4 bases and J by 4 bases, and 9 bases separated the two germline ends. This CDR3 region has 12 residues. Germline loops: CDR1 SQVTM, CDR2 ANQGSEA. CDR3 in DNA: TGCAGCGTTGGTCTAAACGCAGATACGCAGTATTTT. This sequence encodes CSVGLNADTQYF.

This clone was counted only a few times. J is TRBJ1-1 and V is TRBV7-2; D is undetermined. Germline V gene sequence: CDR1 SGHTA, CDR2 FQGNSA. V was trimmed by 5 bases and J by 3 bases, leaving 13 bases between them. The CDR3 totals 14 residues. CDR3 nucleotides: TGTGCCAGCAGCCCTATACGGGTGGACACTGAAGCTTTCTTT. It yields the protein CASSPIRVDTEAFF.

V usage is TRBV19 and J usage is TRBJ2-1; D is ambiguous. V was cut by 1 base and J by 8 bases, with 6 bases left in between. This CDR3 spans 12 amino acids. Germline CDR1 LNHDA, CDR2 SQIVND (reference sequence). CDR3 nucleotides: TGTGCCAGTAGTATAGCTGGCGATGAGCAGTTCTTC. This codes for CASSIAGDEQFF. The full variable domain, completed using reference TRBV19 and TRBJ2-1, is DGGITQSPKYLFRKEGQNVTLSCEQNLNHDAMYWYRQDPGQGLRLIYYSQIVNDFQKGDIAEGYSVSREKKESFPLTVTSAQKNPTAFYLCASSIAGDEQFFGPGTRLTVL.

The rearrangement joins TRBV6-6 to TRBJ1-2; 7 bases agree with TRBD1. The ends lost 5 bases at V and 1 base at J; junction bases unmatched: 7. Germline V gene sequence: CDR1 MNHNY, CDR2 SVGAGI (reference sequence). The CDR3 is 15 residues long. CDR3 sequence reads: CASSPDRNHNYGYTF. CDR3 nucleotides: TGTGCCAGCAGTCCGGACAGGAACCATAACTATGGCTACACCTTC.

Here the CDR3 reads CASSSGTRETQYF. The CDR3, as DNA: TGTGCCAGCAGCTCCGGGACTAGAGAGACCCAGTACTTC. The chain carries TRBV7-6 and TRBJ2-5, with 8 bases fitting TRBD2. V lost 4 bases and J lost 4; bases outside the gene matches: 2. CDR1 is SGHVS and CDR2 is FNYEAQ in the germline V gene. The CDR3 covers 13 residues. The full variable domain, rest sourced from reference TRBV7-6 and TRBJ2-5, is GAGVSQSPRYKVTKRGQDVALRCDPISGHVSLYWYRQALGQGPEFLTYFNYEAQQDKSGLPNDRFSAERPEGSISTLTIQRTEQRDSAMYRCASSSGTRETQYFGPGTRLLVL.

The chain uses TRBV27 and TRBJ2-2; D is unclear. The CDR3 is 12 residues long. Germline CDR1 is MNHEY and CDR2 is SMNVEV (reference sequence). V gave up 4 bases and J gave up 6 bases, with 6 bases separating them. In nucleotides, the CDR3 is TGTGCCAGCAGTTCTTTCCCCGGGGAGCTGTTTTTT. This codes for CASSSFPGELFF.

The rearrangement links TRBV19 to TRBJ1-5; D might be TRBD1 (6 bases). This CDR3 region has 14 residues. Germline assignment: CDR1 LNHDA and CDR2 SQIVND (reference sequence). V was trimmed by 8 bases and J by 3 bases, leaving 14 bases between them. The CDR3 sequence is CASRGQGNNQPQHF. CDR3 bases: TGTGCCAGTCGGGGGCAGGGCAACAATCAGCCCCAGCATTTT.

CDR3 coding DNA: TGCGCTTCCGGGGGAGGGAGGAAAGAGACCCAGTACTTC. It yields the protein CASGGGRKETQYF. The chain is built from TRBV5-1 and TRBJ2-5; TRBD2 aligns across 7 bases. CDR3 size: 13 residues. Per germline, CDR1 SGHRS and CDR2 YFSETQ.

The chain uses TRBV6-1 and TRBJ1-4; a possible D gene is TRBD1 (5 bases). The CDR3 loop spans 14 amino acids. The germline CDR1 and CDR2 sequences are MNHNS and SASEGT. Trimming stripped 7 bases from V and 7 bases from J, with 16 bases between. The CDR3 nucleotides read TGTGCCAGCAACCGACGGGGGGTATCTGAAAAACTGTTTTTT. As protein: CASNRRGVSEKLFF.

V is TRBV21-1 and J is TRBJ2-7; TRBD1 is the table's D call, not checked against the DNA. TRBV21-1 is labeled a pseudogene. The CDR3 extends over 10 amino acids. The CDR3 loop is CASSKTGQGV. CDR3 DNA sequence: TGTGCCAGCAGCAAAACAGGACAGGGTGTC.

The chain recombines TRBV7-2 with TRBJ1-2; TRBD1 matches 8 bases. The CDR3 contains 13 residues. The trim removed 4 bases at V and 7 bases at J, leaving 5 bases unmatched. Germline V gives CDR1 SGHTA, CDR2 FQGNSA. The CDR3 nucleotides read TGTGCCAGCAGCTCCCAGGGGGCGCTTGGCTACACCTTC. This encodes CASSSQGALGYTF.

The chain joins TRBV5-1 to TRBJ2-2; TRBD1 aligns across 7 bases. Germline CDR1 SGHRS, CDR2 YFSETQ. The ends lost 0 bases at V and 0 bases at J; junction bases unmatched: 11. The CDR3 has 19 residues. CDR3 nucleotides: TGCGCCAGCAGCTTGGAGGGACAGAGAAGACTCGCGAACACCGGGGAGCTGTTTTTT. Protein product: CASSLEGQRRLANTGELFF. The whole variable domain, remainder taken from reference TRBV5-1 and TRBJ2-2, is KAGVTQTPRYLIKTRGQQVTLSCSPISGHRSVSWYQQTPGQGLQFLFEYFSETQRNKGNFPGRFSGRQFSNSRSEMNVSTLELGDSALYLCASSLEGQRRLANTGELFFGEGSRLTVL.

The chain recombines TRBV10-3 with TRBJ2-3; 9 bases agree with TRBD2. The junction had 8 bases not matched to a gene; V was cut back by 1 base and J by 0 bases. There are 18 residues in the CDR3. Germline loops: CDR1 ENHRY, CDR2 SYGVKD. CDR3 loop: CAISEFSGGPYSTDTQYF. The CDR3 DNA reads TGTGCCATCAGTGAGTTTAGCGGGGGCCCTTATAGCACAGATACGCAGTATTTT.

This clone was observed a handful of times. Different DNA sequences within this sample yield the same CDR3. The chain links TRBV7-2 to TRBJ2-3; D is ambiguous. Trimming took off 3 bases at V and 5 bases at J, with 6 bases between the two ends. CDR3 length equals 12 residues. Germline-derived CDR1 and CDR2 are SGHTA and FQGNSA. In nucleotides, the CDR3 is TGTGCCAGCAGCTTGTTGCGAGATACGCAGTATTTT. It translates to CASSLLRDTQYF.

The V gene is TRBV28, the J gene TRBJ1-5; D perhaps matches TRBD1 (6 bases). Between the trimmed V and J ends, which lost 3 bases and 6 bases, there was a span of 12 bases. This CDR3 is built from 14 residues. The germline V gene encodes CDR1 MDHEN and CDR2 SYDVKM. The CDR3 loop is CASSLGGTGQPQHF. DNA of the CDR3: TGTGCCAGCAGTTTGGGGGGCACGGGTCAGCCCCAGCATTTT. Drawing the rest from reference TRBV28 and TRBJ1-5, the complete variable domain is DVKVTQSSRYLVKRTGEKVFLECVQDMDHENMFWYRQDPGLGLRLIYFSYDVKMKEKGDIPEGYSVSREKKERFSLILESASTNQTSMYLCASSLGGTGQPQHFGDGTRLSIL.

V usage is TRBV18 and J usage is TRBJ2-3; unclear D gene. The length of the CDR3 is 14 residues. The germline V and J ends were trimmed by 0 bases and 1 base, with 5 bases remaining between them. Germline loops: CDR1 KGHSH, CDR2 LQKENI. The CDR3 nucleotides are TGTGCCAGCTCACCACCCTCGGGCACAGATACGCAGTATTTT. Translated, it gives CASSPPSGTDTQYF.

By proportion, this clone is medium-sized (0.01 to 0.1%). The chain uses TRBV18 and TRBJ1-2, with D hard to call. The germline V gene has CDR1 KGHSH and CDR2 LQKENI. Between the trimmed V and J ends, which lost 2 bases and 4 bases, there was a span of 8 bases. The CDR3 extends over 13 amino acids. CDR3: CASSPDSSYGYTF. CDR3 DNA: TGTGCCAGCTCACCAGATTCCAGCTATGGCTACACCTTC.

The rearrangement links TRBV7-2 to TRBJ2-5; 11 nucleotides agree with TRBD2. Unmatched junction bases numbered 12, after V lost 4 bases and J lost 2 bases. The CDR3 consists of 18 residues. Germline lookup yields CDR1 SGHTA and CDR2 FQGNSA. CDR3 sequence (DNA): TGTGCCAGCAGCTCCGGCGGTCTAGCGGGAGGCACACAAGAGACCCAGTACTTC. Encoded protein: CASSSGGLAGGTQETQYF.

The CDR3 DNA reads TGTGCCAGTAGGGGGACAGGGGGCACAGATACGCAGTATTTT. Protein product: CASRGTGGTDTQYF. The chain joins TRBV19 to TRBJ2-3, with 10 bases matching TRBD1. This CDR3 spans 14 amino acids. The germline CDR1 and CDR2 sequences are LNHDA and SQIVND (reference sequence). The V segment lost 6 bases and the J segment 1 base; nucleotides outside the gene matches: 1.